These 10 T cell receptor beta chains were sequenced from one sample in a study of T-cell memory formation after mild COVID-19. TCRdb independently ran MiXCR on the 5' RACE reads; one entry per CDR3 protein. The sample includes fewer than 200,000 distinct CDR3 sequences, roughly 18% of them seen just once. Source material: PBMCs or a T cell subset sorted from them (not recorded which). Every receptor here comes from a man aged 18 to 35 who had mild COVID-19 (a few samples of this study predate the infection). Cell type and time point are not known.

The rearrangement links TRBV4-1 to TRBJ2-5; 7 positions agree with TRBD2. With V trimmed by 4 bases and J by 2 bases, 7 bases remained unmatched. The germline V gene encodes CDR1 MGHRA and CDR2 YSYEKL. This CDR3 has 15 residues. The CDR3 protein is CASSRAWRGQETQYF. CDR3 nucleotide sequence: TGCGCCAGCAGCCGCGCCTGGCGGGGGCAAGAGACCCAGTACTTC.

The rearrangement links TRBV29-1 to TRBJ1-5; 7 positions match TRBD1. After removal of 8 bases from V and 3 bases from J, the junction contained 7 bases not matched to a gene. The germline gives CDR1 SQVTM, CDR2 ANQGSEA. The CDR3 totals 13 residues. Written as DNA, the CDR3 is TGCAGCTACGGACAGGCCCACAATCAGCCCCAGCATTTT. Residues: CSYGQAHNQPQHF.

The CDR3 loop is CATSDFFGNNEQFF. The CDR3, as DNA: TGTGCCACCAGTGATTTTTTTGGCAACAATGAGCAGTTCTTC. The gene calls are TRBV24-1 and TRBJ2-1; D is unclear. Trimming pared 1 base from V and 5 bases from J, leaving 8 bases between. The CDR3 loop spans 14 amino acids. Germline CDR1 is KGHDR and CDR2 is SFDVKD.

The table lists this clonotype with a few counts. The chain couples TRBV5-1 to TRBJ2-5; TRBD1 matches at 7 bases. There are 15 residues in the CDR3. The trim removed 3 bases at V and 7 bases at J, leaving 12 bases unmatched. Germline CDR1 and CDR2: SGHRS and YFSETQ. The CDR3 is CASSSEGARRGTQYF. The CDR3 region has the DNA TGCGCCAGCAGCTCCGAGGGGGCAAGGAGAGGGACCCAGTACTTC.

This chain uses TRBV20-1 with TRBJ2-4; TRBD2 might be the D (6 bases). In germline, CDR1 is DFQATT, CDR2 SNEGSKA (reference sequence). The CDR3 length is 12 residues. V dropped 4 bases and J dropped 9 bases, with 13 bases sitting between them. The CDR3 spells CSAKAGSTIQYF. As DNA, the CDR3 is TGCAGTGCTAAGGCGGGATCTACCATTCAGTACTTC.

The gene calls are TRBV15 and TRBJ1-1; D is perhaps TRBD1 (6 bases). The V end lost 2 bases, the J end lost 8 bases, and 18 bases lay between the germline ends. Per germline, CDR1 LNHNV and CDR2 YYDKDF (reference sequence). The CDR3 covers 15 residues. The CDR3 spells CATSRKDSNKPEAFF. In nucleotides, the CDR3 is TGTGCCACCAGCAGAAAGGACAGCAATAAACCAGAAGCTTTCTTT.

V and J are TRBV18 and TRBJ2-3; 8 bases fit TRBD2. J lost 4 bases, V lost 3 bases, and 3 bases had no gene match. The germline CDR1 and CDR2 sequences are KGHSH and LQKENI. The CDR3 consists of 14 residues. CDR3 coding DNA: TGTGCCAGCTCACCGGGACTAGTGTCAGATACGCAGTATTTT. Protein sequence: CASSPGLVSDTQYF. Complete variable domain (other parts from reference TRBV18 and TRBJ2-3): NAGVMQNPRHLVRRRGQEARLRCSPMKGHSHVYWYRQLPEEGLKFMVYLQKENIIDESGMPKERFSAEFPKEGPSILRIQQVVRGDSAAYFCASSPGLVSDTQYFGPGTRLTVL.

The chain recombines TRBV5-1 with TRBJ2-5, with D possibly matching TRBD1 (5 bases). The ends were cut back, 7 bases at V and 2 bases at J, with 9 bases in the middle. In germline, CDR1 is SGHRS, CDR2 YFSETQ. The length of the CDR3 is 12 residues. Written as DNA, the CDR3 is TGCGCCAGCCGACAGAATCAAGAGACCCAGTACTTC. Translation: CASRQNQETQYF.

This clonotype was detected a few times. This chain joins TRBV20-1 and TRBJ1-1, with a tentative D call TRBD1 (5 bases). In germline, CDR1 is DFQATT, CDR2 SNEGSKA (reference sequence). The ends were cut back, 5 bases at V and 4 bases at J, with 20 bases in the middle. CDR3 length equals 15 residues. The CDR3 here is CSAPLGGGRTTEAFF. The CDR3 DNA sequence: TGCAGTGCTCCGCTCGGCGGGGGTCGGACCACTGAAGCTTTCTTT.

This rearrangement joins TRBV7-9 to TRBJ2-2, with D perhaps matching TRBD1 or TRBD2 (5 bases each). Germline values: CDR1 SEHNR, CDR2 FQNEAQ (reference sequence). This CDR3 is built from 16 residues. Trimming cost V 0 bases and J 4 bases, with 12 bases left between them. The CDR3 protein is CASSLAPGTGTGELFF. The CDR3 nucleotides are TGTGCCAGCAGCTTAGCGCCGGGGACCGGCACCGGGGAGCTGTTTTTT.